The 15 T cell receptor beta chains presented below share a single source sample, sequenced in a study of beta chain features in type 1 diabetes. Reverse transcription of all isolated RNA meant that expressed TCRB transcripts were sequenced. Assay: immunoSEQ multiplex PCR; the TCRdb copy retains only in-frame clones and omits some. The data contain approximately 730,000 clones, 13% of them singletons. These receptors lack a known antigen. Study conclusions and caveats: Shortening that was moderate but significant affected the TCRB CDR3s of Type 1 diabetes patients in all four CD4+ subsets.

The sample consisted of naive CD4+ T cells from blood. These TCRs come from a man aged 18 to 30 with type 1 diabetes.

The chain carries TRBV30 and TRBJ2-1; 11 bases fit TRBD1. From germline, CDR1 is GTSNPN and CDR2 SVGIG (reference sequence). Unmatched junction bases numbered 9, after V lost 3 bases and J lost 8 bases. The CDR3 runs to 15 residues. The CDR3 region has the DNA TGTGCCTGGAGCCCCGGGACAGGGGGTACCCATGAGCAGTTCTTC. Its translation is CAWSPGTGGTHEQFF. The variable domain in full, with the rest retrieved from reference TRBV30 and TRBJ2-1, is SQTIHQWPATLVQPVGSPLSLECTVEGTSNPNLYWYRQAAGRGLQLLFYSVGIGQISSEVPQNLSASRPQDRQFILSSKKLLLSDSGFYLCAWSPGTGGTHEQFFGPGTRLTVL.

Details on this clone: The same CDR3 arises from other DNA sequences in this sample as well. The rearrangement joins TRBV29-1 to TRBJ1-1; the D gene is possibly TRBD1 (5 bases). V lost 3 bases, J lost 0 bases, and 8 bases lay in between. Germline CDR1 reads SQVTM; CDR2 reads ANQGSEA. The CDR3 has 13 amino acids. CDR3 coding DNA: TGCAGCGTTGAGGGGCGGTTGAACACTGAAGCTTTCTTT. This gives the protein CSVEGRLNTEAFF.

This clone appeared a few times. The V and J genes are TRBV29-1 and TRBJ1-1, with no clear D. The CDR3 runs 12 residues. Germline CDR1 and CDR2: SQVTM and ANQGSEA. Trimming took off 4 bases at V and 1 base at J, with 7 bases between the two ends. The CDR3 region is CSVVRANTEAFF. The CDR3 coding sequence is TGCAGCGTTGTCCGTGCGAACACTGAAGCTTTCTTT.

There are a few counts of this clone. V usage is TRBV19 and J usage is TRBJ1-5; 9 bases map to TRBD1. The CDR3 totals 15 residues. Germline lookup yields CDR1 LNHDA and CDR2 SQIVND (reference sequence). Unmatched junction bases numbered 7, after V lost 5 bases and J lost 5 bases. The DNA of the CDR3 is TGTGCCAGTAGTCTCCGGACAGGGGACCATCAGCCCCAGCATTTT. Protein: CASSLRTGDHQPQHF.

This clone has just a few counts. The chain couples TRBV5-4 to TRBJ2-7; D unresolved. V was cut by 2 bases and J by 0 bases, with 6 bases left in between. Germline V gene lookup returns CDR1 SGHNT and CDR2 YYREEE (reference sequence). This CDR3 comprises 13 residues. This CDR3 reads CASSFMVSYEQYF. For the CDR3, the DNA is TGTGCCAGCAGCTTCATGGTCTCCTACGAGCAGTACTTC.

CDR3 nucleotide sequence: TGTGCCAGCAGTGAGGTGGGGAGCTCCTATAATTCACCCCTCCACTTT. Translation: CASSEVGSSYNSPLHF. The rearrangement links TRBV6-1 to TRBJ1-6; D unclear. The V gene lost 3 bases and the J gene lost 0 bases, with 9 bases spanning the gap. Germline V gene data show CDR1 as MNHNS and CDR2 as SASEGT. The CDR3 contains 16 residues.

The genes are TRBV13 and TRBJ2-3; 9 positions agree with TRBD1. This CDR3 is 15 amino acids long. Germline CDR1 reads PRHDT; CDR2 reads FYEKMQ (reference sequence). The ends lost 7 bases at V and 5 bases at J; junction bases unmatched: 10. The CDR3 region has the DNA TGTGCCAGCAATTCTCGCGGACAGGGGAAAGATACGCAGTATTTT. Its translation is CASNSRGQGKDTQYF.

This sequence joins TRBV6-5 and TRBJ2-7, with a possible D match to TRBD1 (6 bases). The CDR3 is made up of 15 amino acids. Trimming pared 6 bases from V and 4 bases from J, leaving 19 bases between. CDR1 is MNHEY, CDR2 SVGAGI, per germline. The CDR3 is CASRRRSTGGYEQYF. Written as DNA, the CDR3 is TGTGCCAGCAGGCGACGGTCGACAGGAGGATACGAGCAGTACTTC.

This clone has more than one count but fewer than ten. The V gene is TRBV19, the J gene TRBJ1-1; D is unresolved. V was pared by 1 base and J by 6 bases, with 12 bases between. Looked up from germline, CDR1 is LNHDA and CDR2 is SQIVND (reference sequence). The CDR3 contains 14 residues. The chain's CDR3 is CASSIVGTVPEAFF. The CDR3 DNA reads TGTGCCAGTAGTATAGTGGGCACGGTCCCTGAAGCTTTCTTT.

The V gene is TRBV25-1, the J gene TRBJ1-4; no definite D call. CDR1 and CDR2 (germline): MGHDK, SYGVNS. This CDR3 contains 15 residues. Trimming took off 6 bases at V and 7 bases at J, with 18 bases between the two ends. The CDR3 DNA reads as TGTGCCAGCAGGGCTTATCCTAACGAGGGTGAAAAACTGTTTTTT. Encoded protein: CASRAYPNEGEKLFF.

This clone was detected a few times. This chain joins TRBV12-5 and TRBJ2-1, with 11 bases that match TRBD1. Germline CDR1 LGHNT, CDR2 FRNRAP. This CDR3 has 15 residues. V shed 7 bases and J 6 bases; nucleotides not matched to a gene: 8. The CDR3 protein is CASVIGQGATNEQFF. The CDR3 coding sequence is TGTGCTAGTGTTATCGGACAGGGGGCAACCAATGAGCAGTTCTTC.

This clone was observed a few times. This chain links TRBV30 with TRBJ2-1; D remains ambiguous. There are 11 residues in the CDR3. Trimming took 0 bases from V and 10 from J, leaving 7 bases between them. The V gene's germline CDR1 is GTSNPN and CDR2 SVGIG (reference sequence). CDR3 loop: CAWSVSTEQFF. CDR3 sequence (DNA): TGTGCCTGGAGTGTATCTACCGAGCAGTTCTTC. Variable domain in full (rest from reference TRBV30 and TRBJ2-1): SQTIHQWPATLVQPVGSPLSLECTVEGTSNPNLYWYRQAAGRGLQLLFYSVGIGQISSEVPQNLSASRPQDRQFILSSKKLLLSDSGFYLCAWSVSTEQFFGPGTRLTVL.

This clone was observed a handful of times. V and J are TRBV9 and TRBJ2-1, with TRBD2 matching over 12 bases. The CDR3 spans 15 residues. CDR1 and CDR2 from the germline V gene are SGDLS and YYNGEE. V shed 2 bases, J shed 7 bases, and the junction held 4 bases outside the gene matches. CDR3 residues: CASSVLAGGPNEQFF. In DNA, the CDR3 is TGTGCCAGCAGCGTGCTAGCGGGGGGGCCGAATGAGCAGTTCTTC.

This chain connects TRBV5-4 to TRBJ2-4; a possible D gene is TRBD1 (5 bases). V shed 0 bases and J shed 5 bases, with 15 bases lying between them. There are 16 residues in the CDR3. Germline V gene sequence: CDR1 SGHNT, CDR2 YYREEE (reference sequence). The CDR3 sequence: CASSLESGPRQNIQYF. Written as DNA, the CDR3 is TGTGCCAGCAGCTTGGAATCAGGGCCTCGCCAAAACATTCAGTACTTC. Based on the CDR3 plus reference TRBV5-4 and TRBJ2-4, the full variable domain is ETGVTQSPTHLIKTRGQQVTLRCSSQSGHNTVSWYQQALGQGPQFIFQYYREEENGRGNFPPRFSGLQFPNYSSELNVNALELDDSALYLCASSLESGPRQNIQYFGAGTRLSVL.

Only a few counts were recorded for this clone. This chain links TRBV6-1 with TRBJ2-3, with D maybe TRBD1 (6 bases). The CDR3 is 16 residues long. Germline CDR1 and CDR2: MNHNS and SASEGT. The V gene lost 0 bases and the J gene lost 6 bases, with 16 bases spanning the gap. The CDR3 sequence: CASSEAHGRGIDTQYF. The DNA of the CDR3 is TGTGCCAGCAGTGAAGCGCATGGCAGGGGAATCGATACGCAGTATTTT.